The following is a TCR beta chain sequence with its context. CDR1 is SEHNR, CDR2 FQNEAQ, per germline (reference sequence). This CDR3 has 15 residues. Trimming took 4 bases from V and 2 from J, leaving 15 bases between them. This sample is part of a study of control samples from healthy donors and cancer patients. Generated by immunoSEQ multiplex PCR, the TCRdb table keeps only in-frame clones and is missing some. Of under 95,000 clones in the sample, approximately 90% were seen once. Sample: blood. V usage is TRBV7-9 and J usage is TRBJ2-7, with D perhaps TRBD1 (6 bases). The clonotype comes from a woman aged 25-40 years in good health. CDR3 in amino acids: CASSSTLQGTYEQYF. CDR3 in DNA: TGTGCCAGCAGCTCAACCTTACAGGGAACCTACGAGCAGTACTTC.